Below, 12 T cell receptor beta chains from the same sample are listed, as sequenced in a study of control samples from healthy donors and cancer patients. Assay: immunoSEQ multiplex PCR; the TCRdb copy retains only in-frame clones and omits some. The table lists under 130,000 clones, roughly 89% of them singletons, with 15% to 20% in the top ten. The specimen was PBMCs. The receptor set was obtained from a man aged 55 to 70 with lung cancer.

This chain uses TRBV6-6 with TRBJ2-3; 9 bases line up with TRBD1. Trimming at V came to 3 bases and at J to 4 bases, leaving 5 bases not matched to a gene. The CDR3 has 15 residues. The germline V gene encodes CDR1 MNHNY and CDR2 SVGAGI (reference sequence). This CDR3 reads CASSYWDREADTQYF. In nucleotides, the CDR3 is TGTGCCAGCAGTTATTGGGACAGGGAGGCAGATACGCAGTATTTT.

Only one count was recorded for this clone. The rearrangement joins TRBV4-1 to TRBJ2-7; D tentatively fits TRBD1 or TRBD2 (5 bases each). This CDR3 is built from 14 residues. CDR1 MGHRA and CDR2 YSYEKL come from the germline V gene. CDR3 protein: CARSRRAGSYEQYV. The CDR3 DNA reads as TGCGCCCGCAGCCGCCGGGCAGGGAGCTACGAGCAGTACGTC.

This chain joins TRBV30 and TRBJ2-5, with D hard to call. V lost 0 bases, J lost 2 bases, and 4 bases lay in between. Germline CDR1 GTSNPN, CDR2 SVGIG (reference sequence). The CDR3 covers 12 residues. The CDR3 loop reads CAWSVMQETQYF. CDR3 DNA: TGTGCCTGGAGTGTAATGCAAGAGACCCAGTACTTC.

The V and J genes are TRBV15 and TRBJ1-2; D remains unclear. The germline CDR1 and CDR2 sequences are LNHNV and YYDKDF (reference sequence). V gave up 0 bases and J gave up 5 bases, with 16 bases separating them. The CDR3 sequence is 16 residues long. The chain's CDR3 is CATSRDPPGNYYGYTF. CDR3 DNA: TGTGCCACCAGCAGAGATCCACCGGGAAACTATTATGGCTACACCTTC.

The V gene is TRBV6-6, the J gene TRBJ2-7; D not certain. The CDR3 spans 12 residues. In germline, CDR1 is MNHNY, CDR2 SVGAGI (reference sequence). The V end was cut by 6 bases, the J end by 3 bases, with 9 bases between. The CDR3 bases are TGTGCCAGCAGGACCGGGCGCTACGAGCAGTACGTC. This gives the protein CASRTGRYEQYV.

Here the CDR3 DNA reads TGTGCCAGCAGCCCCGACAGCGGAGGGGACGAAAAACTGTTTTTT. Protein sequence: CASSPDSGGDEKLFF. The chain couples TRBV6-5 to TRBJ1-4, with a tentative D call TRBD1 (5 bases). The CDR3 is made up of 15 amino acids. Germline-derived CDR1 and CDR2 are MNHEY and SVGAGI. Trimming removed 6 bases from V and 8 bases from J, with 19 bases in between.

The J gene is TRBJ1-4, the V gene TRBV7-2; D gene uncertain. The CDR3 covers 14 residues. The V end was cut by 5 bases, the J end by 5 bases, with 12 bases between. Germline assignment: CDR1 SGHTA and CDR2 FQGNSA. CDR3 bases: TGTGCCAGCAGCCCCGGTAGGGTAAATGAAAAACTGTTTTTT. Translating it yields CASSPGRVNEKLFF.

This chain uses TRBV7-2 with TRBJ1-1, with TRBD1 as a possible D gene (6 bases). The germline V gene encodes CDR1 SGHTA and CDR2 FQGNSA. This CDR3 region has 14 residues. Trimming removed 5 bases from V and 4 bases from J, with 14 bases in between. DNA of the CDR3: TGTGCCAGCAGCGGTGAGGCAGGGGTCACTGAAGCTTTCTTT. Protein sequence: CASSGEAGVTEAFF.

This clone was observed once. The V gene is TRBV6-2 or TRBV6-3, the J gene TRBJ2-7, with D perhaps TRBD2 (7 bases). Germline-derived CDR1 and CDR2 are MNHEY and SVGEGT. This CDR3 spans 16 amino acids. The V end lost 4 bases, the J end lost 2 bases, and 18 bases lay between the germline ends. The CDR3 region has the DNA TGTGCCAGCAGTTCCCCTTGGCGGGGGCGCCCCTACGAGCAGTACGTC. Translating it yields CASSSPWRGRPYEQYV.

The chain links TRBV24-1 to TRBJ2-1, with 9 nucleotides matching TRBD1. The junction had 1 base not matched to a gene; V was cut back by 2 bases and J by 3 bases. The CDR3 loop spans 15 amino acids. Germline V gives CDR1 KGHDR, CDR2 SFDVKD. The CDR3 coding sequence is TGTGCCACCAGTGATTGGGACAGGGTCTACAATGAGCAGTTCTTC. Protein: CATSDWDRVYNEQFF.

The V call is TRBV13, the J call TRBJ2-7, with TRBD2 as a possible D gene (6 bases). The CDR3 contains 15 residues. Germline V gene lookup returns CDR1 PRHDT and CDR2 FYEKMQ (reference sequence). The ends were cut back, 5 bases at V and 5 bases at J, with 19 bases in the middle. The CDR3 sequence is CASSQTGTGRDEQYV. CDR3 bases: TGTGCCAGCAGCCAGACTGGGACTGGGCGAGACGAGCAGTACGTC.

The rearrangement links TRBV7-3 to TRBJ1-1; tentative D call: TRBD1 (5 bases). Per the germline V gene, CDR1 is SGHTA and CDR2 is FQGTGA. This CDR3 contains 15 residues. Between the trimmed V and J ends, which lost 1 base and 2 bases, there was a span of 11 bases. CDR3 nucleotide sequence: TGTGCCAGCAGCTTAAATGGGGGGACCAACACTGAAGCTTTCTTT. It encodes CASSLNGGTNTEAFF. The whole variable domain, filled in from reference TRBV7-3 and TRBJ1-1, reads GAGVSQTPSNKVTEKGKYVELRCDPISGHTALYWYRQSLGQGPEFLIYFQGTGAADDSGLPNDRFFAVRPEGSVSTLKIQRTERGDSAVYLCASSLNGGTNTEAFFGQGTRLTVV.